This TCR beta chain is drawn from a study of identical twins. The cDNA had a unique molecular identifier and a template-switch universal primer site. Via MiXCR, TCRdb re-called the 5' RACE reads, giving one row per CDR3 protein. The table lists 700,000 or so distinct CDR3 sequences, about 20% of them singletons. Points from the study as a whole: Models came in too low on out-of-frame TCR alpha sharing in monozygotic twins. Beta clonotypes that were abundant in cord blood contained fewer insertions, a pattern absent from memory repertoires.

This clonotype was seen many times. What it binds is not known. Germline V gene sequence: CDR1 SNHLY, CDR2 FYNNEI. The V gene end was trimmed by 7 bases and the J gene end by 6 bases; junction bases not matched to a gene: 5. This CDR3 is 15 amino acids long. The same sample was also studied in work on T cells expressing NK-cell markers. That source reports: The study found dominant NKG2C+ clonotypes at roughly 1.0-8% of CD8+ T cells in roughly six donors.

This TCR was sampled from a woman in her late teens or twenties in good health. Sequencing was done on a sample of PBMCs. V usage is TRBV2 and J usage is TRBJ1-6, with TRBD1 matching over 11 bases. The CDR3 DNA reads TGTGCCAGCAATCCGGGACAGGGGGTTAATTCACCCCTCCACTTT. It encodes CASNPGQGVNSPLHF.